This entry concerns a single T cell receptor beta chain. Its cognate antigen is unknown. These data belong to a study of T cell responses to AZD1222 COVID-19 vaccine. Study-level findings and limits: Possibly, clonal diversity was underestimated; donors were largely white British and included more females. There were repertoire samples only from the period after the peak T cell response. With two AZD1222 doses given, Spike-specific TCR breadth and depth both rose.

CDR3 size: 15 residues. Germline CDR1 SGHRS, CDR2 YFSETQ. V lost 0 bases and J 4 bases, leaving 11 bases between the germline ends. Measured with immunoSEQ multiplex PCR; TCRdb has only the in-frame clones, and not every one. Here the sample spans about 150,000 clones, 75% to 90% being singletons. Sequenced material: peripheral blood, taken after recovery from COVID-19. The origin of this receptor is an adult who had recovered from COVID-19. The rearrangement joins TRBV5-1 to TRBJ2-1; D gene unclear. CDR3 coding DNA: TGCGCCAGCAGCTTGGAAGGCGCAGAGTACAATGAGCAGTTCTTC. Translating gives CASSLEGAEYNEQFF.